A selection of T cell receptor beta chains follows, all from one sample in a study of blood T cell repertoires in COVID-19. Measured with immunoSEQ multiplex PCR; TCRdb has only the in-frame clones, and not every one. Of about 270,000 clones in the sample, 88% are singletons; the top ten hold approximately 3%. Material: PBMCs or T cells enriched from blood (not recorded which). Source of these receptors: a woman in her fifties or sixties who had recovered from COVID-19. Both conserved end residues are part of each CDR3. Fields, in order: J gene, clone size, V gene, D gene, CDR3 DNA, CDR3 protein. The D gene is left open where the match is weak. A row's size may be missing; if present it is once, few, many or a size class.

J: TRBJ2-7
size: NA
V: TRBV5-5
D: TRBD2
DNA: TGTGCCAGCAGCGGCACTAGCGGTAGCTCCTACGAGCAGTACTTC
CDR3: CASSGTSGSSYEQYF

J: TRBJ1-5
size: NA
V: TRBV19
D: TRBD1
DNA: TGTGCCAGTAGTCCCATTGACAGGGGTAGCAATCAGCCCCAGCATTTT
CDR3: CASSPIDRGSNQPQHF

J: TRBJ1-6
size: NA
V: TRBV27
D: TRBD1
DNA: TGTGCCAGCAGCTATTCGGACAGGGGGCGGGCACCCCTCCACTTT
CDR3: CASSYSDRGRAPLHF

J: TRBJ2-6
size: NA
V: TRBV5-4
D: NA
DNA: TGTGCCAGCAGCTTGGCCTGGGGGGCTGGGGCCAACGTCCTGACTTTC
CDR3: CASSLAWGAGANVLTF

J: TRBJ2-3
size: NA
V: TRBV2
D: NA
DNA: TGTGCCAGCAGGAGAGCGAGATTGAGCACAGATACGCAGTATTTT
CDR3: CASRRARLSTDTQYF

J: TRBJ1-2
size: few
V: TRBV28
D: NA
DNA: TGTGCCAGCAGTTGGGGCAGGGCTTTAAACTATGGCTACACCTTC
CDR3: CASSWGRALNYGYTF

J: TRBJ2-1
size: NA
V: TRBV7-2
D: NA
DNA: TGTGCCAGCAGCTTAGAGGGGATCGAGCAGTTCTTC
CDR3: CASSLEGIEQFF

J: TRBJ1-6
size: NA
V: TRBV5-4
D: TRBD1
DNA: TGTGCCAGCAGCTTGAGGGTTGGAGGACAGGGGACGAATTCACCCCTCCACTTT
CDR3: CASSLRVGGQGTNSPLHF

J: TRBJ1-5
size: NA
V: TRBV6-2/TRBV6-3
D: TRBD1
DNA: TGTGCCAGCAGTTTCAGCGGACAGGGAATTTATAGCAATCAGCCCCAGCATTTT
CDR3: CASSFSGQGIYSNQPQHF

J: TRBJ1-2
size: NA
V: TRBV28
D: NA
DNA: TGTGCCAGCAGTTTATTGACAAGCTATGGCTACACCTTC
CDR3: CASSLLTSYGYTF

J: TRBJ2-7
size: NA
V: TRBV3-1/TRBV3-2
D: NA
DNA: TGTGCCAGCAGCCATACTAGCGAGCAGTACTTC
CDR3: CASSHTSEQYF

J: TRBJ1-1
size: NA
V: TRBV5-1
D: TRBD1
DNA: TGCGCCAGCAGCCCTCGACAGGGTTTTTACACTGAAGCTTTCTTT
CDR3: CASSPRQGFYTEAFF

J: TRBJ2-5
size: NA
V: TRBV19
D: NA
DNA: TGTGCCAGTAGTAAACGACAGCTTGGGAACCAAGAGACCCAGTACTTC
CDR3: CASSKRQLGNQETQYF

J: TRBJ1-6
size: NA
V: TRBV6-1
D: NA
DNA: TGTGCCAGCAGTGAGCCGTCGGGTGGCTATAATTCACCCCTCCACTTT
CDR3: CASSEPSGGYNSPLHF

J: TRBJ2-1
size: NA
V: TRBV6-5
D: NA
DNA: TGTGCCACTGCACCTAGTTTTTGGAATGAGCAGTTCTTC
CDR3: CATAPSFWNEQFF

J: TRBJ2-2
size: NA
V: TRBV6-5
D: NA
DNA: TGTGCCAGCAAACCCGGGGGTGGTAGCACCGGGGAGCTGTTTTTT
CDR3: CASKPGGGSTGELFF

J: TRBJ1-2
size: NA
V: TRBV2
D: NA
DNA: TGTGCCAGCAGTGACCAGGGTAGAGGCTACACCTTC
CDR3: CASSDQGRGYTF

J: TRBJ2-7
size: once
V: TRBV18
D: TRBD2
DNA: TGTGCCAGCTCAGAGGGCCCAGCGGGAGCATCCTACGAGCAGTACTTC
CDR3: CASSEGPAGASYEQYF

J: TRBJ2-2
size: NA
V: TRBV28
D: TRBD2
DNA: TGTGCCAGCAGTACCAAAATCAAAAAGTTCCGGGGGGTTCCTAACACCGGGGAGCTGTTTTTT
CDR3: CASSTKIKKFRGVPNTGELFF

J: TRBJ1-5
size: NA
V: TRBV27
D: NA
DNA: TGTGCCAGCAGACAGGATAGTTGGGGCAATCAGCCCCAGCATTTT
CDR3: CASRQDSWGNQPQHF

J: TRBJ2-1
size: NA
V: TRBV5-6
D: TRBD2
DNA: TGTGCCAGCAGCTTGGGGTTTGGGGGACTAGCGGGAGTCAATGAGCAGTTCTTC
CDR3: CASSLGFGGLAGVNEQFF

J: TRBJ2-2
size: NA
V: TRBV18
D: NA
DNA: TGTGCCAGCTCACCAACGGGACACAACACCGGGGAGCTGTTTTTT
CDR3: CASSPTGHNTGELFF

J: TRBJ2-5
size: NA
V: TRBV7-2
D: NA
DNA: TGTGCCAGCAGTCTAGGTAGTGTCCCTGGGGAGACCCAGTACTTC
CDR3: CASSLGSVPGETQYF

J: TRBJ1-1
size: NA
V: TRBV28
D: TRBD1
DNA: TGTGCCAGCAGCCTCCGGACAGGGGGCACTGAAGCTTTCTTT
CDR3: CASSLRTGGTEAFF

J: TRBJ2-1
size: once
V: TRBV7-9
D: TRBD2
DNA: TGTGCCAGCAGCTTAGCGTGGTCGAGCGGGAACAATGAGCAGTTCTTC
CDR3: CASSLAWSSGNNEQFF

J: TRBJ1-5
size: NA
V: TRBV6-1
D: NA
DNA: TGTGCCAGCAGTGAGGGGGGGGCGCGCCAGCCCCAGCATTTT
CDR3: CASSEGGARQPQHF

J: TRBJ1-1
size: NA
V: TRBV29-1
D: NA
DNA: TGCAGCGTTGACGGGACACTTACGAACACTGAAGCTTTCTTT
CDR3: CSVDGTLTNTEAFF

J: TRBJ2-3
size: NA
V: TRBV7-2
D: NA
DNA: TGTGCCAGCAGCTTCGGGGGGCGGTATCGCACAGATACGCAGTATTTT
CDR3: CASSFGGRYRTDTQYF

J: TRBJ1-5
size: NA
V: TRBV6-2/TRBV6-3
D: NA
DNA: TGTGCCAGCAGTTACTCGAACGTGCGGGTCCAGCCCCAGCATTTT
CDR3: CASSYSNVRVQPQHF

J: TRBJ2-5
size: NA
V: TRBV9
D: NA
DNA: TGTGCCAGCAGCGCCGCCTCCGGCGTATCCGGGGAGACCCAGTACTTC
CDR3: CASSAASGVSGETQYF

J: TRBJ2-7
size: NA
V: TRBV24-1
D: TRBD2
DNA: TGTGCCACCAGTGAGAGCGGGAACTACGAGCAGTACTTC
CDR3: CATSESGNYEQYF

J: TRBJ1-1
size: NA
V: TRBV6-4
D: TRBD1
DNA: TGTGCCAGCAGTGACGGGACAGCCGGTCAGACTGAAGCTTTCTTT
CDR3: CASSDGTAGQTEAFF

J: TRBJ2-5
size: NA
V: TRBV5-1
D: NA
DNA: TGCGCCAGCAGCAAATCTAAAAAACAAGAGACCCAGTACTTC
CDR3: CASSKSKKQETQYF

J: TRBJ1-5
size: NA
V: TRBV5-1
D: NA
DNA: TGCGCCAGCAGCTTAACAGAGAATCAGCCCCAGCATTTT
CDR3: CASSLTENQPQHF

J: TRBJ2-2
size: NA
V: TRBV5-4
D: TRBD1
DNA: TGTGCCAGCAGCCTGCCGGACAGGGGGAGGATCGGGGAGCTGTTTTTT
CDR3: CASSLPDRGRIGELFF

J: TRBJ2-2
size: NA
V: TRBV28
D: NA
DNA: TGTGCCAGCAGTTTAGGTCCTCGACAGGAGGTCAGGGAGCTGTTTTTT
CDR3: CASSLGPRQEVRELFF

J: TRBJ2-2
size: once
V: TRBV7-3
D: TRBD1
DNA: TGTGCCAGCAGCTTTCCGGGACAGGGAGTCGGGGAGCTGTTTTTT
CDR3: CASSFPGQGVGELFF

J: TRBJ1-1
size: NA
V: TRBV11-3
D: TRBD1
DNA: TGTGCCAGCAGCCTCGGACAGGGGGCCGGTAAGAGTACTGAAGCTTTCTTT
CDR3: CASSLGQGAGKSTEAFF

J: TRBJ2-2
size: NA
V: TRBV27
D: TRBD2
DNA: TGTGCCAGCAGTCCTAACGGACTAGCGGGAACCGGGGAGCTGTTTTTT
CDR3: CASSPNGLAGTGELFF

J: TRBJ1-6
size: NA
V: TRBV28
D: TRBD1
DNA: TGTGCCAGCAGTACACCATCGGGACAGGGTTTCCCCCTCCACTTT
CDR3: CASSTPSGQGFPLHF

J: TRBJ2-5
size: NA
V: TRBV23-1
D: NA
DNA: TGCGCCAGCAGTCAACTGGTGGACTCTCGAGAGACCCAGTACTTC
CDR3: CASSQLVDSRETQYF

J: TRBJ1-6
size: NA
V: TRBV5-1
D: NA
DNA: TGCGCCAGCAGGGCCTGGGCTGTCTATAATTCACCCCTCCACTTT
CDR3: CASRAWAVYNSPLHF

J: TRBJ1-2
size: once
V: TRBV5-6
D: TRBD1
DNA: TGTGCCAGCAGTTTCCTTGGGACAGGGGCTGATGGCTACACCTTC
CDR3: CASSFLGTGADGYTF

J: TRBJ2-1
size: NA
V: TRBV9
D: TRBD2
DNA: TGTGCCAGCAGCCTAATGCAAAGCGGGACGCAGTTCTTC
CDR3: CASSLMQSGTQFF

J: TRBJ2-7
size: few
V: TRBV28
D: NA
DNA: TGTGCCAGCAGTCCGGACTCCCTCGGAGGCTACGAGCAGTACTTC
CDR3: CASSPDSLGGYEQYF

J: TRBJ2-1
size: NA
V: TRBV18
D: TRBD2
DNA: TGTGCCAGCTCACCACTGCCCCGGACTAGCGGGAGGAGCAATGAGCAGTTCTTC
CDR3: CASSPLPRTSGRSNEQFF

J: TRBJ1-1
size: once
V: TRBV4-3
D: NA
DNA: TGCGCCAGCAGCCAACAGGAAAGCACTGAAGCTTTCTTT
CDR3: CASSQQESTEAFF

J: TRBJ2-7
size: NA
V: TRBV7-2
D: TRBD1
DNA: TGTGCCAGCAGCTGGGGACAGAACTACGAGCAGTACTTC
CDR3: CASSWGQNYEQYF

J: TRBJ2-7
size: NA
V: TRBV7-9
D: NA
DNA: TGTGCCAGCAGCTCAGTTTCCATTTCAAGCGAGCAGTACTTC
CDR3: CASSSVSISSEQYF

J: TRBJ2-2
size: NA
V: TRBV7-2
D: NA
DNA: TGTGCCAGCAGCAAGACACAACCGAACACCGGGGAGCTGTTTTTT
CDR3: CASSKTQPNTGELFF

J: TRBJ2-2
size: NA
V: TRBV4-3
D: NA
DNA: TGCGCCAGCAGCCCGGCGGCTGTGGCCGGGGAGCTGTTTTTT
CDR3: CASSPAAVAGELFF

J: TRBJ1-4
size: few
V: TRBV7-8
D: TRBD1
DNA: TGTGCCAGCAGCCAATTACGGACAGGGCTCACAACTAATGAAAAACTGTTTTTT
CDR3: CASSQLRTGLTTNEKLFF

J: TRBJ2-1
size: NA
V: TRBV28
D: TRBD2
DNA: TGTGCCGGAGGGACTAGCGGGCCTTACAATGAGCAGTTCTTC
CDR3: CAGGTSGPYNEQFF